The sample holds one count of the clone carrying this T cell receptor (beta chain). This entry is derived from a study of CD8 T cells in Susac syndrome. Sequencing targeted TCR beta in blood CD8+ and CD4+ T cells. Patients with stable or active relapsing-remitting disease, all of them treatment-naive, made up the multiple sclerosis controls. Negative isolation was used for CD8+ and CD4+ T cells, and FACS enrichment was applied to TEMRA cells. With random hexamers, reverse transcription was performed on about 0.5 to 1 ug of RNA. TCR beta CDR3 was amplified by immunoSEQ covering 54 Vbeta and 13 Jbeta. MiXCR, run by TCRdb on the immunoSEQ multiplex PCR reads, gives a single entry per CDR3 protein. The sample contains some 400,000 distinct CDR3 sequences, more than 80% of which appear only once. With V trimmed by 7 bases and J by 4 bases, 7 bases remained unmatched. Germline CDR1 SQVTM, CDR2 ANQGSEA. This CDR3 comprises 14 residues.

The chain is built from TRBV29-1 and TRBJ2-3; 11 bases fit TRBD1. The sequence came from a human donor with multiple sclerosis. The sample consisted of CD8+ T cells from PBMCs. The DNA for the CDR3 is TGCAGCGCTTGGACAGGGGGCCTCGCAGATACGCAGTATTTT. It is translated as CSAWTGGLADTQYF.